The next 4 T cell receptor beta chains were all read from a single sample in a study of cytomegalovirus exposure and HLA in healthy donors. A multiplex PCR was run with 60 Vbeta primers and 13 Jbeta primers. Some clones are missing from TCRdb's copy, which holds only in-frame ones; the method was immunoSEQ multiplex PCR. This sample has about 190,000 clones; 87% occur once, and the top ten carry about 1.2%. Sequencing was performed on PBMCs. The receptors were sampled from a man in his thirties or forties in good health and CMV-seronegative.

The chain joins TRBV6-5 to TRBJ1-5; D ambiguous. Looked up from germline, CDR1 is MNHEY and CDR2 is SVGAGI. V lost 0 bases to trimming and J lost 5 bases, with 8 bases between them. This CDR3 has 14 amino acids. The CDR3: CASSYSAGYQPQHF. In nucleotides, the CDR3 is TGTGCCAGCAGTTACTCGGCGGGGTATCAGCCCCAGCATTTT.

The chain has TRBV9 and TRBJ2-2, with 7 bases that match TRBD2. The V segment lost 6 bases and the J segment 5 bases; nucleotides outside the gene matches: 10. The CDR3 is 15 amino acids. CDR1 SGDLS and CDR2 YYNGEE come from the germline V gene. This CDR3 reads CASMRRGLGTGELFF. CDR3 coding DNA: TGTGCCAGCATGCGGCGGGGGTTGGGGACCGGGGAGCTGTTTTTT.

A note on this clone: Sequence at one end of the junction differs from germline and may be a read error. V gene TRBV10-2 combines with J gene TRBJ2-7; perhaps TRBD1 as D (6 bases). Germline values: CDR1 WSHSY, CDR2 SAAADI. This CDR3 is 12 amino acids long. This CDR3 is CASSNLGQLRNF. Written as DNA, the CDR3 is TGCGCCAGCAGCAACCTTGGACAGCTGAGGAACTTC.

The genes are TRBV7-6 and TRBJ1-1; TRBD1 is a possible D gene (5 bases). The CDR3 is made up of 13 amino acids. The germline V and J ends were trimmed by 3 bases and 5 bases, with 10 bases remaining between them. From germline, CDR1 is SGHVS and CDR2 FNYEAQ. Here the CDR3 reads CASSLGGWTEAFF. In nucleotides, the CDR3 is TGTGCCAGCAGCTTGGGGGGATGGACTGAAGCTTTCTTT.